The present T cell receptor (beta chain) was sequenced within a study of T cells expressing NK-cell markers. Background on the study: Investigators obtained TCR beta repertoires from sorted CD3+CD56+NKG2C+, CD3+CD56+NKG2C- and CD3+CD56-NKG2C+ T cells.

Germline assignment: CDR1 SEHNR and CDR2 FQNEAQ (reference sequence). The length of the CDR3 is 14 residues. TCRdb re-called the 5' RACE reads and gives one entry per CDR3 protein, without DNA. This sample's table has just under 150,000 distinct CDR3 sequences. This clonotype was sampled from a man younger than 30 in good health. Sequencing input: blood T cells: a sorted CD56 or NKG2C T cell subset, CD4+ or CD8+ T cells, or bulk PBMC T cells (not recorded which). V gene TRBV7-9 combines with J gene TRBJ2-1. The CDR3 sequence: CASSFLSENNEQFF. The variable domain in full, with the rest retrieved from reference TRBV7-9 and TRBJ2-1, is DTGVSQNPRHKITKRGQNVTFRCDPISEHNRLYWYRQTLGQGPEFLTYFQNEAQLEKSRLLSDRFSAERPKGSFSTLEIQRTEQGDSAMYLCASSFLSENNEQFFGPGTRLTVL.